Following are 14 T cell receptor beta chains from one sample sequenced in a study of a mutant IDH1 vaccine in newly diagnosed glioma. Here immunoSEQ multiplex PCR was the method, and the copy in TCRdb shows in-frame clones only, minus some. The sample carries roughly 70,000 clones, about four fifths recorded once. Their specific antigens are unknown. Described time point: week 11, during vaccination. Every single dose of the vaccine, 300 ug of mutant IDH1 20-mer peptide, came with topical imiquimod. The sequencing here drew on PBMCs, taken from a glioma patient whose treatment included an IDH1 peptide vaccine. These TCRs come from a woman in her 50s with glioma.

V usage is TRBV2 and J usage is TRBJ2-5; 11 bases are a match to TRBD1. CDR3 length: 15 amino acids. Germline V gene lookup returns CDR1 SNHLY and CDR2 FYNNEI. J lost 5 bases, V lost 6 bases, and 8 bases had no gene match. CDR3 nucleotides: TGTGCCAGCAGGGTAGGACAGGGGGCGCAGGAGACCCAGTACTTC. Translating gives CASRVGQGAQETQYF. The variable domain in full, with the rest retrieved from reference TRBV2 and TRBJ2-5, is EPEVTQTPSHQVTQMGQEVILRCVPISNHLYFYWYRQILGQKVEFLVSFYNNEISEKSEIFDDQFSVERPDGSNFTLKIRSTKLEDSAMYFCASRVGQGAQETQYFGPGTRLLVL.

The rearrangement uses TRBV9 and TRBJ2-7; no clear D gene. Trimming shortened V by 0 bases and J by 2 bases, and 9 bases separated the two germline ends. In germline, CDR1 is SGDLS, CDR2 YYNGEE. This CDR3 is built from 14 residues. CDR3 in amino acids: CASSVDPGAYEQYF. For the CDR3, the DNA is TGTGCCAGCAGCGTAGATCCAGGAGCCTACGAGCAGTACTTC.

In its sample, this clone was seen once. This chain joins TRBV6-5 and TRBJ1-1; TRBD1 aligns across 8 bases. This CDR3 is built from 15 residues. Germline CDR1 reads MNHEY; CDR2 reads SVGAGI. The ends lost 4 bases at V and 10 bases at J; junction bases unmatched: 14. CDR3 sequence reads: CASSSAGQGASGAFF. The CDR3 DNA sequence: TGTGCCAGCAGTTCGGCTGGGCAGGGGGCGAGCGGAGCTTTCTTT.

The rearrangement links TRBV29-1 to TRBJ2-5, with D possibly TRBD1 on 7 matching bases. The CDR3 length is 12 residues. The V gene's germline CDR1 is SQVTM and CDR2 ANQGSEA. V lost 6 bases, J lost 2 bases, and 10 bases lay in between. The CDR3 loop is CSVAGQQETQYF. As DNA, the CDR3 is TGCAGCGTCGCGGGACAGCAAGAGACCCAGTACTTC.

The chain joins TRBV11-2 to TRBJ2-1, with D hard to call. The V gene's germline CDR1 is SGHAT and CDR2 FQNNGV. The CDR3 totals 15 residues. V shed 5 bases and J shed 4 bases, with 15 bases lying between them. CDR3 in DNA: TGTGCCAGCAGCCCATACGCGACTGAATACAATGAGCAGTTCTTC. Its protein product is CASSPYATEYNEQFF.

This chain connects TRBV4-1 to TRBJ2-3; the D is unclear. V was pared by 2 bases and J by 9 bases, with 6 bases between. CDR1 is MGHRA, CDR2 YSYEKL, per germline. This CDR3 spans 11 amino acids. The CDR3 DNA reads as TGCGCCAGCAGCCAAAGGTTGACGCAGTATTTT. Encoded protein: CASSQRLTQYF.

The J gene is TRBJ1-1, the V gene TRBV6-5; D not resolved. This CDR3 comprises 13 residues. Germline V gene lookup returns CDR1 MNHEY and CDR2 SVGAGI. The V end lost 9 bases, the J end lost 1 base, and 12 bases lay between the germline ends. The CDR3 loop reads CASVSPGNTEAFF. The CDR3, as DNA: TGTGCCAGTGTTTCTCCCGGGAACACTGAAGCTTTCTTT.

The rearrangement links TRBV10-1 to TRBJ1-2, with D uncertain. There are 14 residues in the CDR3. The germline gives CDR1 WNHNN, CDR2 SYGVQD (reference sequence). Trimming cost V 2 bases and J 1 base, with 8 bases left between them. The CDR3 DNA follows: TGCGCCAGCAGTGAGGTGGAAGATAACTATGGCTACACCTTC. This translates into CASSEVEDNYGYTF.

The DNA for the CDR3 is TGTGCCAGCAGCCAGGGAGGTTTTGGCCACGAGCAGTACTTC. Translation gives CASSQGGFGHEQYF. The chain is built from TRBV11-2 and TRBJ2-7, with D maybe TRBD2 (6 bases). The CDR3 length is 14 residues. V lost 5 bases, J lost 5 bases, and 16 bases lay in between. The germline V gene encodes CDR1 SGHAT and CDR2 FQNNGV.

This clone was detected once. CDR3 loop: CASSLVDTDTQYF. The CDR3 nucleotides read TGTGCCAGCAGCTTGGTGGACACAGATACGCAGTATTTT. The chain uses TRBV5-6 and TRBJ2-3, with D uncertain. Trimming stripped 0 bases from V and 2 bases from J, with 4 bases between. Germline lookup yields CDR1 SGHDT and CDR2 YYEEEE. The CDR3 sequence is 13 residues long.

This chain joins TRBV27 and TRBJ1-5; D is unresolved. Trimming took off 4 bases at V and 3 bases at J, with 13 bases between the two ends. Germline V gene sequence: CDR1 MNHEY, CDR2 SMNVEV (reference sequence). The CDR3 is 15 residues long. CDR3 sequence: CASSSLSGYNQPQHF. For the CDR3, the DNA is TGTGCCAGCAGTTCCCTTAGCGGTTACAATCAGCCCCAGCATTTT.

This clone has just one count. The chain recombines TRBV6-4 with TRBJ2-5; tentatively, D is TRBD1 (6 bases). The V gene lost 5 bases and the J gene lost 4 bases, with 11 bases spanning the gap. CDR1 is MRHNA, CDR2 SNTAGT, per germline. The CDR3 sequence is 13 residues long. CDR3 sequence (DNA): TGTGCCAGCAGTCAGGGGTTGGGAGAGACCCAGTACTTC. Translated, it gives CASSQGLGETQYF.

Here the CDR3 DNA reads TGTGCCAGCAGCCCCACTCGGACTAGCGGGGGGCTCTACGAGCAGTACTTC. Translating gives CASSPTRTSGGLYEQYF. V and J are TRBV5-4 and TRBJ2-7; 14 bases line up with TRBD2. J lost 3 bases, V lost 4 bases, and 9 bases had no gene match. Looked up from germline, CDR1 is SGHNT and CDR2 is YYREEE (reference sequence). This CDR3 is built from 17 residues.

The count of this clone is one. The J gene is TRBJ2-2, the V gene TRBV9; D could derive from TRBD1 or TRBD2 (5 bases each). Germline CDR1 SGDLS, CDR2 YYNGEE. The CDR3 length is 15 residues. Trimming took 0 bases from V and 1 from J, leaving 7 bases between them. As DNA, the CDR3 is TGTGCCAGCAGCGTAGGGGACCTGAACACCGGGGAGCTGTTTTTT. Protein product: CASSVGDLNTGELFF.